A selection of T cell receptor beta chains follows, all from one sample in a study of blood T cell repertoires in COVID-19. Only in-frame clones appear in the TCRdb table, and some are missing; sequencing was by immunoSEQ multiplex PCR. The sample contains roughly 230,000 clones, about 88% of which appear only once. Sequencing used peripheral blood. These receptors came from a man aged 35 to 55 with acute or convalescent COVID-19. CDR3s include the opening cysteine and the closing phenylalanine or tryptophan. Each record gives: D gene, J gene, clone size, V gene, CDR3 protein, CDR3 DNA. The D gene is left open where the match is weak. Size is stated for part of the rows, as once, few or many counts, or as a class when the clone is expanded.

>-|TRBJ1-2|-|TRBV28
CASTGDGYTF
TGTGCCAGCACGGGTGATGGCTACACCTTC
>TRBD2|TRBJ2-1|-|TRBV27
CASSSPTSGGGKEQFF
TGTGCCAGCAGTTCCCCGACTAGCGGGGGGGGCAAGGAGCAGTTCTTC
>-|TRBJ1-4|-|TRBV5-1
CASSYSGGGNEKLFF
TGCGCCAGCAGTTATTCGGGAGGTGGGAATGAAAAACTGTTTTTT
>TRBD2|TRBJ2-3|once|TRBV11-3
CASSPGLATDTQYF
TGTGCCAGCAGCCCGGGACTAGCGACAGATACGCAGTATTTT
>-|TRBJ2-1|-|TRBV7-9
CASTLGGAQASYNEQFF
TGTGCCAGCACCCTGGGGGGGGCCCAAGCCTCCTACAATGAGCAGTTCTTC
>-|TRBJ1-6|-|TRBV5-6
CASSLDRITSPLHF
TGTGCCAGCAGCTTAGACAGGATCACTTCACCCCTCCACTTT
>TRBD1|TRBJ2-5|-|TRBV7-9
CASLPDRELETQYF
TGTGCCAGCCTCCCAGACAGGGAATTGGAGACCCAGTACTTC
>TRBD1|TRBJ1-2|few|TRBV2
CASRTGDYGYTF
TGTGCCAGCAGAACAGGGGACTATGGCTACACCTTC
>TRBD2|TRBJ2-1|-|TRBV4-2
CASSQVAAGAGNNEQFF
TGTGCCAGCAGCCAAGTAGCAGCGGGGGCGGGAAACAATGAGCAGTTCTTC
>-|TRBJ1-1|-|TRBV12-3/TRBV12-4
CASSLGHSPTAFF
TGTGCCAGCAGTTTGGGACATTCTCCCACAGCTTTCTTT
>-|TRBJ1-1|once|TRBV24-1
CATSVGRGTEAFF
TGTGCCACCAGTGTGGGCAGGGGCACTGAAGCTTTCTTT
>-|TRBJ1-2|-|TRBV4-1
CASSQDQDISYGYTF
TGCGCCAGCAGCCAAGATCAAGACATAAGCTATGGCTACACCTTC
>TRBD1|TRBJ1-1|-|TRBV18
CASSGTGGFTEAFF
TGTGCCAGCTCGGGTACAGGGGGCTTCACTGAAGCTTTCTTT
>TRBD1|TRBJ2-7|-|TRBV4-1
CASSQETGASGEQYF
TGCGCCAGCAGCCAAGAAACAGGGGCCTCTGGGGAGCAGTACTTC
>-|TRBJ1-2|few|TRBV5-6
CASSLSSYGYTF
TGTGCCAGCAGCTTGAGTAGCTATGGCTACACCTTC
>-|TRBJ1-2|-|TRBV5-6
CASTDRNGYTF
TGTGCCAGCACCGACAGGAATGGCTACACCTTC
>TRBD2|TRBJ2-1|once|TRBV5-4
CASSVGLAMSEQFF
TGTGCCAGCAGCGTGGGACTAGCGATGAGTGAGCAGTTCTTC
>-|TRBJ1-2|-|TRBV4-3
CASSQARIYTF
TGCGCCAGCAGCCAAGCCAGAATCTACACCTTC
>TRBD1|TRBJ1-4|-|TRBV23-1
CASPITDRGPEKLFF
TGCGCCAGCCCCATCACGGACAGGGGGCCCGAAAAACTGTTTTTT
>-|TRBJ1-2|-|TRBV27
CASRPEGGGYGYTF
TGTGCCAGCAGACCCGAGGGGGGAGGGTATGGCTACACCTTC
>TRBD1|TRBJ2-1|-|TRBV5-6
CASSSTGTGRPYNEQFF
TGTGCCAGCAGCTCGACGGGGACAGGGAGGCCCTACAATGAGCAGTTCTTC
>TRBD1|TRBJ1-5|-|TRBV7-2
CASSRQDRGDQPQHF
TGTGCCAGCAGCCGCCAAGACAGGGGTGATCAGCCCCAGCATTTT
>-|TRBJ1-2|-|TRBV24-1
CATSGHNYGYTF
TGTGCCACCAGTGGACATAACTATGGCTACACCTTC
>-|TRBJ1-1|-|TRBV7-6
CASSLLGENTEAFF
TGTGCCAGCAGCCTTCTGGGAGAAAACACTGAAGCTTTCTTT